The sequence of this TCR beta chain was determined in a study of PD-L1 blockade in urothelial cancer (dated by TCRdb to 2015 to 2018). As for the study more broadly: All patients started therapy in about 2014 and received atezolizumab 1,200 mg intravenously every 3 weeks. About 90% of the 29 patients were identified as males with urothelial cancer of bladder origin, and a prior smoking history was reported by 18 of 29 patients. Patients had an ECOG performance status of 0 or 1 and had received between 0 and 3 prior chemotherapy regimens. Blood samples were analyzed at two time points: 3 weeks after treatment start (second dose) and 6 weeks after treatment start. Blood samples gave a median of around 130,000 T cells and under 85,000 unique TCRs, with a median clonality of approximately 0.078. Somatic, immune and clinical correlates of response to PD-L1 blockade with atezolizumab in urothelial cancer were the focus of an exploratory multi-omic analysis. TCR sequencing covered pretreatment tumor samples and matched, serially collected peripheral blood taken before and after atezolizumab treatment. Progression-free survival longer than 6 months counted as durable clinical benefit, and TCR features were additionally tested against both progression-free and overall survival. In the same patients, pretreatment tumors underwent whole exome sequencing and RNA sequencing in addition to TCR sequencing. Durable clinical benefit was achieved by nine patients and was not achieved by 20 patients. Some 29 patients had pretreatment blood TCR-seq, some 24 had at least one posttreatment blood collection, and some 24 had tumor TCR-seq. Results and caveats for the whole study, not just this receptor: Because the sample size was small (n of about 30) and many of the analyses were exploratory, the results are meant to be hypothesis-generating. A pretreatment peripheral blood TCR clonality below the median was linked to improved progression-free and overall survival. Among patients with durable benefit, tumor-associated TCR clones showed greater expansion in peripheral blood 3 weeks after treatment started (n = 22, p = 0.022).

A word on this clone: Its target antigen remains unknown. The sample holds no much larger clone one base away, and base qualities are not on file.

The time point label here, explained by the study, means: peripheral blood 6 weeks after treatment start. The cohort included 25 to 35 patients with locally advanced or metastatic urothelial carcinoma who were treated at Memorial Sloan Kettering on a trial protocol. Peripheral blood mononuclear cells were collected pretreatment and during treatment, with between 1 and 8 total time points obtained per patient. The Qiagen DNeasy Blood extraction kit was used to purify genomic DNA from total PBMCs and tumor samples. PBMCs were collected pretreatment and during treatment and were isolated and stored as previously described. Synthetic TCR analog templates were spiked into each PCR to estimate absolute template abundance from read counts. The immunoSEQ assay was used to amplify TCRbeta CDR3 regions from genomic DNA with bias-controlled V and J gene primers. Sequencing of rearranged TCRbeta segments was done at approximately 20X coverage. Per the authors' processing: Sequencing errors were corrected by clustering and CDR3s were annotated against IMGT to assign V, D and J genes. Downstream analyses used only productive TCRbeta rearrangements and left out out-of-frame or stop-codon sequences. To compute clonality, Shannon entropy was normalized by the log of the number of unique productive sequences and then subtracted from one. Clones differing between time points or between blood and tumor were identified using Fisher's exact test with Benjamini-Hochberg correction, with an adjusted p below 0.01 applied as the threshold. This is the immuneACCESS table as TCRdb keeps it, with only in-frame sequences that have V and J called. A part of the clones is gone; compared with another copy, unresolved V genes explain less than half, and the rest is unexplained. The V and J calls and clone size are taken from that table; D and trimming were inferred from the DNA. Here the sample has around 47,000 clones; around 82% occur a single time. The top ten clonotypes cover approximately 13% of the sample.

CDR1 and CDR2, per the germline V gene, are LGHNA and YSLEER. The V end loses 3 bases and the J end loses 2 bases, and a stretch of 14 bases separates them. Counted from cysteine to phenylalanine, this CDR3 has 16 amino acids. Only the CDR3 portion is preserved as DNA: 48 bases, with reading frame beginning at the first base. The sample here was PBMCs, taken around atezolizumab (anti-PD-L1) treatment. The chain uses TRBV4-3 and TRBJ2-1, with a tentative D gene TRBD2 over 7 matching bases. The receptor comes from a man aged 55 to 70 with urothelial cancer. The CDR3 has the sequence CASSQDSGIAYNEQFF. The nucleotide sequence is given as TGCGCCAGCAGCCAGGACAGCGGGATAGCCTACAATGAGCAGTTCTTC.